Shown below are 23 T cell receptor beta chains from a single sample sequenced in a study of CD8 T cells in Susac syndrome. RNA amounts of roughly 0.5 to 1 ug underwent reverse transcription with random hexamers. TCRdb passed the immunoSEQ multiplex PCR reads through MiXCR, listing each CDR3 protein once. The table shows 180,000 or so distinct CDR3 sequences, with approximately 95% occurring only once. Sequenced input: CD4+ T cells from PBMCs. The origin of the receptors is a human donor in good health.

This clonotype has just one count. The V and J genes are TRBV25-1 and TRBJ2-2, with D tentatively TRBD2 (6 bases). The CDR3 is 16 residues long. Trimming shortened V by 0 bases and J by 4 bases, and 12 bases separated the two germline ends. Germline V lookup: CDR1 MGHDK, CDR2 SYGVNS. CDR3 region: CASSEYIRETTGELFF. The CDR3 nucleotides are TGTGCCAGCAGTGAATATATCCGGGAGACCACCGGGGAGCTGTTTTTT.

The chain employs TRBV25-1 and TRBJ1-5; D is ambiguous. Germline V CDR1 and CDR2: MGHDK, SYGVNS. The V end was cut by 2 bases, the J end by 9 bases, with 14 bases between. The CDR3 contains 14 residues. CDR3: CASSETVATLPQHF. CDR3 sequence (DNA): TGTGCCAGCAGTGAAACTGTAGCGACTCTGCCCCAGCATTTT.

The count of this clonotype is one. This sequence joins TRBV5-4 and TRBJ2-5; 7 bases align to TRBD1. The CDR3 length is 13 residues. Germline CDR1 is SGHNT and CDR2 is YYREEE (reference sequence). V shed 8 bases, J shed 2 bases, and the junction held 6 bases outside the gene matches. The DNA for the CDR3 is TGTGCCAGTCGGGGACAGTTACAAGAGACCCAGTACTTC. Protein sequence: CASRGQLQETQYF.

V usage is TRBV12-3 or TRBV12-4 and J usage is TRBJ2-1; D gene ambiguous. Trimming removed 8 bases at V and 10 bases at J, with 15 bases between. This CDR3 region has 12 residues. CDR3 nucleotide sequence: TGTGCCAGCGGGGATCCTCTGGGCGAGCAGTTCTTC. Protein sequence: CASGDPLGEQFF.

The chain joins TRBV30 to TRBJ1-5, with 11 bases identical to TRBD1. Germline V CDR1 and CDR2: GTSNPN, SVGIG (reference sequence). The CDR3 spans 14 residues. J lost 6 bases, V lost 2 bases, and 3 bases had no gene match. The CDR3 region has the DNA TGTGCCTGGAGTCAGGGACAGGGGGTTCAGCCCCAGCATTTT. Translated: CAWSQGQGVQPQHF. The full variable domain, its missing parts supplied by reference TRBV30 and TRBJ1-5, is SQTIHQWPATLVQPVGSPLSLECTVEGTSNPNLYWYRQAAGRGLQLLFYSVGIGQISSEVPQNLSASRPQDRQFILSSKKLLLSDSGFYLCAWSQGQGVQPQHFGDGTRLSIL.

The chain carries TRBV29-1 and TRBJ2-7, with 10 positions matching TRBD1. J lost 6 bases, V lost 6 bases, and 11 bases had no gene match. This CDR3 region has 14 residues. Looked up from germline, CDR1 is SQVTM and CDR2 is ANQGSEA. CDR3 nucleotides: TGCAGCGTACGACCCAGACAGGGGGCGGTCGAGCAGTACTTC. It is translated as CSVRPRQGAVEQYF.

V usage is TRBV15 and J usage is TRBJ2-1, with TRBD2 identical over 7 bases. The CDR3 runs 16 residues. J was trimmed by 7 bases and V by 0 bases; bases with no gene match: 9. Germline CDR1 and CDR2: LNHNV and YYDKDF (reference sequence). The CDR3 DNA reads TGTGCCACCAGCAGAGATCCCGCTACTAGCGTTAATGAGCAGTTCTTC. Encoded protein: CATSRDPATSVNEQFF.

The chain employs TRBV2 and TRBJ2-7; D gene uncertain. The germline V gene encodes CDR1 SNHLY and CDR2 FYNNEI. The CDR3 consists of 13 residues. Trimming removed 6 bases from V and 6 bases from J, with 15 bases in between. The CDR3 region is CASRWRKVSEQYF. CDR3 DNA: TGTGCCAGCAGATGGAGAAAGGTCTCCGAGCAGTACTTC.

This chain uses TRBV20-1 with TRBJ2-4, with D hard to call. This CDR3 region has 11 residues. V lost 5 bases and J lost 9, with 11 bases in between. The germline gives CDR1 DFQATT, CDR2 SNEGSKA (reference sequence). The CDR3 here is CSAPQYPIQYF. The DNA of the CDR3 is TGCAGTGCTCCTCAGTATCCCATTCAGTACTTC.

V is TRBV15 and J is TRBJ2-1, with 7 bases lining up with TRBD1. This CDR3 contains 16 residues. Looked up from germline, CDR1 is LNHNV and CDR2 is YYDKDF (reference sequence). J was trimmed by 4 bases and V by 5 bases; bases with no gene match: 11. The CDR3 protein is CATSAPRMTGYNEQFF. In DNA, the CDR3 is TGTGCCACCAGCGCCCCTCGAATGACAGGGTACAATGAGCAGTTCTTC. The variable domain in full, with the rest retrieved from reference TRBV15 and TRBJ2-1, is DAMVIQNPRYQVTQFGKPVTLSCSQTLNHNVMYWYQQKSSQAPKLLFHYYDKDFNNEADTPDNFQSRRPNTSFCFLDIRSPGLGDTAMYLCATSAPRMTGYNEQFFGPGTRLTVL.

This rearrangement joins TRBV3-1 to TRBJ2-1; 9 bases agree with TRBD2. V trimming: 3 bases; J trimming: 12 bases; junction bases outside the gene matches: 12. The CDR3 has 15 residues. Germline V gene lookup returns CDR1 LGHDT and CDR2 YNNKEL (reference sequence). CDR3 loop: CASSHLRAGGIGQFF. The DNA for the CDR3 is TGTGCCAGCAGCCACCTCCGAGCGGGAGGCATTGGGCAGTTCTTC.

This clonotype was seen just once. The chain joins TRBV18 to TRBJ1-5; D gene uncertain. V was trimmed by 2 bases and J by 5 bases, leaving 10 bases between them. The germline CDR1 and CDR2 sequences are KGHSH and LQKENI. This CDR3 is built from 14 residues. CDR3 sequence reads: CASSPSGSHQPQHF. In DNA form, the CDR3 reads TGTGCCAGCTCACCATCGGGGTCGCATCAGCCCCAGCATTTT.

V usage is TRBV3-1 and J usage is TRBJ2-7; the D gene could be TRBD1 or TRBD2 (6 bases each). V was shortened by 4 bases and J by 6 bases, with 16 bases between the two germline ends. In germline, CDR1 is LGHDT, CDR2 YNNKEL (reference sequence). CDR3 size: 14 residues. The CDR3: CASSPLGGGSEQYF. In nucleotides, the CDR3 is TGTGCCAGCAGCCCTCTGGGGGGCGGATCCGAGCAGTACTTC.

The chain employs TRBV3-1 and TRBJ2-4; no definite D call. The CDR3 is 16 amino acids. Trimming cost V 0 bases and J 0 bases, with 9 bases left between them. Germline V gene data show CDR1 as LGHDT and CDR2 as YNNKEL (reference sequence). CDR3 nucleotides: TGTGCCAGCAGCCAAGACTTGACTCGAGCCAAAAACATTCAGTACTTC. Translating it yields CASSQDLTRAKNIQYF.

This clonotype was picked up one time. This chain joins TRBV20-1 and TRBJ1-5; D might be TRBD1 (5 bases). Trimming removed 3 bases at V and 4 bases at J, with 16 bases between. The length of the CDR3 is 15 residues. Per germline, CDR1 DFQATT and CDR2 SNEGSKA (reference sequence). CDR3 residues: CSASIGAASNQPQHF. CDR3 nucleotides: TGCAGTGCTAGTATCGGGGCAGCTAGTAATCAGCCCCAGCATTTT.

V is TRBV6-6 and J is TRBJ2-2; D call uncertain. The CDR3 covers 16 residues. Germline assignment: CDR1 MNHNY and CDR2 SVGAGI (reference sequence). Trimming took off 5 bases at V and 0 bases at J, with 13 bases between the two ends. The CDR3 is CASSPSDTANTGELFF. CDR3 sequence (DNA): TGTGCCAGCAGTCCCAGCGACACGGCGAACACCGGGGAGCTGTTTTTT.

The chain is built from TRBV29-1 and TRBJ2-5; the D is unclear. This CDR3 contains 14 residues. In germline, CDR1 is SQVTM, CDR2 ANQGSEA. With 1 base removed from V and 5 bases from J, the gap between germline ends came to 14 bases. For the CDR3, the DNA is TGCAGCGTTGAAGCCTTCGGCCCCAAGGAGACCCAGTACTTC. The encoded protein is CSVEAFGPKETQYF.

The chain links TRBV27 to TRBJ2-5, with 10 bases matching TRBD2. Per germline, CDR1 MNHEY and CDR2 SMNVEV (reference sequence). The V and J ends lost 2 bases and 2 bases, in that order; junction bases with no gene match: 2. This CDR3 has 15 residues. This chain's CDR3 is CASSLLAGEQETQYF. The CDR3 nucleotides are TGTGCCAGCAGTTTACTAGCGGGAGAGCAAGAGACCCAGTACTTC.

The chain uses TRBV20-1 and TRBJ2-3; TRBD2 matches at 7 bases. The V gene's germline CDR1 is DFQATT and CDR2 SNEGSKA (reference sequence). J lost 1 base, V lost 4 bases, and 5 bases had no gene match. The CDR3 length is 14 residues. As DNA, the CDR3 is TGCAGTGCTAAGGCGGGAGTCGGCACAGATACGCAGTATTTT. Encoded protein: CSAKAGVGTDTQYF.

The chain employs TRBV28 and TRBJ1-5; no firm D call. V lost 2 bases and J lost 3, with 11 bases in between. CDR3 length equals 15 residues. CDR1 and CDR2 from the germline V gene are MDHEN and SYDVKM. The CDR3, as DNA: TGTGCCAGCAGTTTAGGCCAGGTGATCAATCAGCCCCAGCATTTT. The encoded protein is CASSLGQVINQPQHF.

The V gene is TRBV3-1, the J gene TRBJ2-5, with D possibly being TRBD1 (5 bases). V was pared by 3 bases and J by 5 bases, with 16 bases between. Germline loops: CDR1 LGHDT, CDR2 YNNKEL (reference sequence). The CDR3 contains 15 residues. The CDR3 nucleotides are TGTGCCAGCAGCCAGGGGCCCTCGAAGGGGGAGACCCAGTACTTC. As protein: CASSQGPSKGETQYF.

The rearrangement joins TRBV20-1 to TRBJ2-7; 8 positions agree with TRBD2. Germline V CDR1 and CDR2: DFQATT, SNEGSKA (reference sequence). This CDR3 has 13 amino acids. With V trimmed by 7 bases and J by 1 base, 6 bases remained unmatched. The CDR3 region has the DNA TGCAGTGTGACTAGCGACCTTTCCTACGAGCAGTACTTC. Residues: CSVTSDLSYEQYF.

This chain joins TRBV9 and TRBJ2-1; TRBD2 might be the D (6 bases). CDR3 length equals 16 residues. CDR1 is SGDLS and CDR2 is YYNGEE in the germline V gene. V lost 3 bases and J 5 bases, leaving 18 bases between the germline ends. CDR3 coding DNA: TGTGCCAGCAGCGACCGGAGGGCGGACGGGGACAATGAGCAGTTCTTC. Protein: CASSDRRADGDNEQFF. The full variable domain, its missing parts supplied by reference TRBV9 and TRBJ2-1, is DSGVTQTPKHLITATGQRVTLRCSPRSGDLSVYWYQQSLDQGLQFLIQYYNGEERAKGNILERFSAQQFPDLHSELNLSSLELGDSALYFCASSDRRADGDNEQFFGPGTRLTVL.